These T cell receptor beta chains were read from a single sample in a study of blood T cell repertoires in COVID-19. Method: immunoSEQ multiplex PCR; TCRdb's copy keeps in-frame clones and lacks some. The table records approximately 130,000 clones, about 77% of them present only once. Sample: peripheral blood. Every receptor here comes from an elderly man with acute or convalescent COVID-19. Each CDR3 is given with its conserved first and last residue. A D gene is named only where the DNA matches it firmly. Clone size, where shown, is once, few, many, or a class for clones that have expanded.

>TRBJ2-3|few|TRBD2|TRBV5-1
TGCGCCAGCAGTCCAACTAGCGGGGGAGATACGCAGTATTTT
CASSPTSGGDTQYF
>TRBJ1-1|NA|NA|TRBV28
TGTGCCAGCAACAGGGATGGGGGAAACACTGAAGCTTTCTTT
CASNRDGGNTEAFF
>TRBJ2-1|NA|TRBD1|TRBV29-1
TGCAGCTCTCATGAACCGGGACAGGGTGATCAGTTCTTC
CSSHEPGQGDQFF
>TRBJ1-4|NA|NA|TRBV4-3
TGCGCCAGCAGCCAGAGGGGACACTCTAATGAAAAACTGTTTTTT
CASSQRGHSNEKLFF
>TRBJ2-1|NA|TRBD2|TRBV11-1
TGTGCCAGCAGCTTAGCGGGAATGGGGGGGAGGATCAGATATGAGCAGTTCTTC
CASSLAGMGGRIRYEQFF
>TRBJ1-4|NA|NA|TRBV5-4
TGTGCCAGCAGCCAGCGGGGGGGACGAAATGAAAAACTGTTTTTT
CASSQRGGRNEKLFF
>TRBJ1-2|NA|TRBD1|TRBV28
TGTGCCAGCAGTCGGACAGGGGATGGCTACACCTTC
CASSRTGDGYTF
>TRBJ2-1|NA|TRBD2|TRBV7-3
TGTGCCAGCAGCTCTAGCGGGGGTCCGGGGCGTGAGCAGTTCTTC
CASSSSGGPGREQFF
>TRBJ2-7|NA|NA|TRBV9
TGTGCCAGCAGCCCGACCGGGACTCCAATTGGGGAGCAGTACTTC
CASSPTGTPIGEQYF
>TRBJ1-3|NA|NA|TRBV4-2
TGTGCCAGCAGCCAAGATCCGACAGGCTACTCTGGAAACACCATATATTTT
CASSQDPTGYSGNTIYF
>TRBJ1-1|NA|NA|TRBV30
TGTGCCTGGAGGGGGGGCACTGAAGCTTTCTTT
CAWRGGTEAFF
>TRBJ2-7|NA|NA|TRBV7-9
TGTGCCAGCAGCGCGGACACCTACGAGCAGTACTTC
CASSADTYEQYF
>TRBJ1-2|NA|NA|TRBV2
TGTGCCAGCAGCTACCCCAGCGTGGGGGCTGGCTACACCTTC
CASSYPSVGAGYTF
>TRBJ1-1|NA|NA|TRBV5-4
TGTGCCAGCAGCCGGCCGAGGGGGAAGAACACTGAAGCTTTCTTT
CASSRPRGKNTEAFF
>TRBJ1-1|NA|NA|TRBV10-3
TGTGCCATCAGTGAGTCGCTCCAGGGAGGACCTAAATCCACTGAAGCTTTCTTT
CAISESLQGGPKSTEAFF
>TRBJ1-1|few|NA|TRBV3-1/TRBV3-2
TGTGCCAGCAGCCCCCCTGGCGGCAGAAACACTGAAGCTTTCTTT
CASSPPGGRNTEAFF
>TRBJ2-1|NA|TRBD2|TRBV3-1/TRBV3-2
TGTGCCACTCAAAGCGGGGGCCTCCCCAATGAGCAGTTCTTC
CATQSGGLPNEQFF
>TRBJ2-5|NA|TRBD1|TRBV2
TGTGCCAGCACTGGACAGGGTGTCGGAGAGACCCAGTACTTC
CASTGQGVGETQYF
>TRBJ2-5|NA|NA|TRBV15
TGTGCCACCAGCAGATCGAGGGAGTCCCAAGAGACCCAGTACTTC
CATSRSRESQETQYF
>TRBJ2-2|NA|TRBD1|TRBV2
TGTGCCAGCAGTGAGGCAGGGGGTGGGGTCACCGGGGAGCTGTTTTTT
CASSEAGGGVTGELFF
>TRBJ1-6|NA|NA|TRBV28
TGTGCCAGCACCGTACAGTTTTCACCCCTCCACTTT
CASTVQFSPLHF
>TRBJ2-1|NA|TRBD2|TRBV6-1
TGTGCCAGCAGTGAACCCGGGACTAGCCGCAATGAGCAGTTCTTC
CASSEPGTSRNEQFF
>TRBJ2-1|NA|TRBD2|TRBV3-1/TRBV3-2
TGTGCCAGCAGCCTGGGACTAGCGGGGGGGCGTCACAATGAGCAGTTCTTC
CASSLGLAGGRHNEQFF
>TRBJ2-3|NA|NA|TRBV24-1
TGTGCCACCAGCGACACGACAAGAAGCACAGATACGCAGTATTTT
CATSDTTRSTDTQYF
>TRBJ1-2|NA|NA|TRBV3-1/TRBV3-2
TGTGCCAGCAGCCGAACATATGGGGAAGGGGGACATGGCTACACCTTC
CASSRTYGEGGHGYTF
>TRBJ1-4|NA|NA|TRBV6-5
TGTGCCAGCGGGAGAGACGAGCAGGTTGAAAAACTGTTTTTT
CASGRDEQVEKLFF
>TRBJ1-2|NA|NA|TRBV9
TGTGCCAGCAGCGTGGGCAGAAACTATGGCTACACCTTC
CASSVGRNYGYTF
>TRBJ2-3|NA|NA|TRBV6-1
TGTGCCAGCAGTGAAGGTAGCGTCGGGGTAGATACGCAGTATTTT
CASSEGSVGVDTQYF
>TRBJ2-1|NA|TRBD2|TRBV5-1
TGCGCCAGCAGCTTCGGACTAGCGGGGGGCCATGAGCAGTTCTTC
CASSFGLAGGHEQFF
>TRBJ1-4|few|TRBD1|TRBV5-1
TGCGCCAGCAGACCGTCGTCCGGGACAGGGTACGAAAAACTGTTTTTT
CASRPSSGTGYEKLFF
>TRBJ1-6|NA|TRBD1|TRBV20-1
TGCAGTGCTAGTACAGGGGGCGATAATTCACCCCTCCACTTT
CSASTGGDNSPLHF
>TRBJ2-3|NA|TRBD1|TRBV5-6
TGTGCCAGCAGCTTAGCGGTTGGGACAGACTATAGCACAGATACGCAGTATTTT
CASSLAVGTDYSTDTQYF
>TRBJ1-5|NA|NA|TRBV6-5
TGTGCCAGCAGTTACAGGGAGGTACAGCCCCAGCATTTT
CASSYREVQPQHF
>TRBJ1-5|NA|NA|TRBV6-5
TGTGCCAGCAGCAGACTGGAAGGCGAGCAGCCCCAGCATTTT
CASSRLEGEQPQHF